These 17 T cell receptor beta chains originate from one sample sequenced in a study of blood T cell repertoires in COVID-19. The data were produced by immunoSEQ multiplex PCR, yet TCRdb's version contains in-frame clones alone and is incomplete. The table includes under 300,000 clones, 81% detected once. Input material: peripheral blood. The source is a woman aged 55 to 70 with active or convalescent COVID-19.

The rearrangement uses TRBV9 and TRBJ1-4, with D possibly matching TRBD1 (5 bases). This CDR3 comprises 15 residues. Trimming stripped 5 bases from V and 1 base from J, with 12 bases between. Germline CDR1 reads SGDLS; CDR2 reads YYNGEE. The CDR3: CASSNMGGTNEKLFF. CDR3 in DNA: TGTGCCAGCAGTAACATGGGGGGAACTAATGAAAAACTGTTTTTT. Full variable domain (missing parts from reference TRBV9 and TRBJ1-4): DSGVTQTPKHLITATGQRVTLRCSPRSGDLSVYWYQQSLDQGLQFLIQYYNGEERAKGNILERFSAQQFPDLHSELNLSSLELGDSALYFCASSNMGGTNEKLFFGSGTQLSVL.

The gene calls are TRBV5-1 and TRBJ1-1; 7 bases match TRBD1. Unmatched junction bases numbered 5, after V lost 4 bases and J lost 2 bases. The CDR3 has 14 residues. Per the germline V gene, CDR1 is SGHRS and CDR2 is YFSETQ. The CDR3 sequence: CASSLQGTNTEAFF. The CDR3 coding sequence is TGCGCCAGCAGCCTACAGGGGACCAACACTGAAGCTTTCTTT.

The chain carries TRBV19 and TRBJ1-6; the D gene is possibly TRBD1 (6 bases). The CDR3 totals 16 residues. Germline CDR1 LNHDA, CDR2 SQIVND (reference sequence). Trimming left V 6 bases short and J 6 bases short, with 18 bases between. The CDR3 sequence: CASRLFGTDSNSPLHF. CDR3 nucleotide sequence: TGTGCCAGTAGGCTATTCGGGACGGACAGTAATTCACCCCTCCACTTT.

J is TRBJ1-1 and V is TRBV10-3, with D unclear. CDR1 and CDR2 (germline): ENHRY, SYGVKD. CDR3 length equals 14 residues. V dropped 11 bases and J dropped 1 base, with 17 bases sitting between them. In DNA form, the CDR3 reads TGTGCCTCCACGCGGACGGGAAAGAACACTGAAGCTTTCTTT. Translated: CASTRTGKNTEAFF.

The CDR3 DNA reads TGTGCCAGCAGCCAGTTAACGGGACTGATAACAGATACGCAGTATTTT. It encodes CASSQLTGLITDTQYF. The rearrangement uses TRBV3-1 (or the pseudogene TRBV3-2) and TRBJ2-3, with D perhaps matching TRBD2 (6 bases). Germline CDR1 reads LGHDT; CDR2 reads YNNKEL (reference sequence). With 3 bases removed from V and 3 bases from J, the gap between germline ends came to 16 bases. CDR3 size: 16 residues.

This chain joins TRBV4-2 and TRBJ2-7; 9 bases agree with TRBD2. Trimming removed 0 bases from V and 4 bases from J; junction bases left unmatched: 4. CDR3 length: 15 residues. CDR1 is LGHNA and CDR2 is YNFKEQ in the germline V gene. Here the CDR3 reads CASSQEGLAIYEQYF. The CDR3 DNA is TGTGCCAGCAGCCAAGAAGGACTAGCGATTTACGAGCAGTACTTC.

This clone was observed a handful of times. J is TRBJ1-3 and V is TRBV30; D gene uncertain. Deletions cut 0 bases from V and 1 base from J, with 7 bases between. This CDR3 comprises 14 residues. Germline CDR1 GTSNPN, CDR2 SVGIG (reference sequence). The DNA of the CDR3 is TGTGCCTGGAGTGTTGGGGAGTCTGGAAACACCATATATTTT. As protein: CAWSVGESGNTIYF.

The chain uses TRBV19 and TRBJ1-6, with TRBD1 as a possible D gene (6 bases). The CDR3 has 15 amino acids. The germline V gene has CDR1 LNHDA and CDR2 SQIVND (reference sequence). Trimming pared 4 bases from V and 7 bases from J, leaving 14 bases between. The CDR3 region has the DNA TGTGCCAGTAGTAGGGACGGACAGCCAAATTCACCCCTCCACTTT. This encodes CASSRDGQPNSPLHF.

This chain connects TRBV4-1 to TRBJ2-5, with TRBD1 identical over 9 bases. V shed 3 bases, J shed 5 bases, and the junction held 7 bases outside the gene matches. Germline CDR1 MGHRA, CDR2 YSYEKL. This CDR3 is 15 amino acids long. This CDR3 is CASSQGDRVGETQYF. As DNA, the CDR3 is TGCGCCAGCAGCCAGGGGGACAGGGTAGGGGAGACCCAGTACTTC.

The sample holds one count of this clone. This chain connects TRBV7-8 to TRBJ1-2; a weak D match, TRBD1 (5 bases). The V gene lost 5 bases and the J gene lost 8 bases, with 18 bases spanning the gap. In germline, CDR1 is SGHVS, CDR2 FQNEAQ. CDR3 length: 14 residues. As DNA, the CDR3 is TGTGCCAGCAGCACGCGGGGGTCACGGGAAGGCTACACCTTC. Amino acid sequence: CASSTRGSREGYTF.

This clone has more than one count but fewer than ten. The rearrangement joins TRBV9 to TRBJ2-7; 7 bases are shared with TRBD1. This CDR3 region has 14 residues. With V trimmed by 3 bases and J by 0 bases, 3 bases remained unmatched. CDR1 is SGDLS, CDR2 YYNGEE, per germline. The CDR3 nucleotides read TGTGCCAGCAGCGAAGGACAGGTCTCCTACGAGCAGTACTTC. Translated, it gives CASSEGQVSYEQYF.

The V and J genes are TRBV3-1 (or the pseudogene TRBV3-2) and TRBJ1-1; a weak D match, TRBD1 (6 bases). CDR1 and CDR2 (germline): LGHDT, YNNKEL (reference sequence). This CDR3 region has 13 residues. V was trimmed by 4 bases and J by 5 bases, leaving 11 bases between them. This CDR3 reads CASSRTDTTEAFF. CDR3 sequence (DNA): TGTGCCAGCAGCCGGACAGATACAACTGAAGCTTTCTTT.

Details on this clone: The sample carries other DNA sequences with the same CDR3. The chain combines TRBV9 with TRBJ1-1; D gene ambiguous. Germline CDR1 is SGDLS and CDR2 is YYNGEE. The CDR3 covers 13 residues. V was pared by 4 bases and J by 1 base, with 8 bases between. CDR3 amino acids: CASSLQKNTEAFF. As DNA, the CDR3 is TGTGCCAGCAGCTTACAGAAGAACACTGAAGCTTTCTTT.

In nucleotides, the CDR3 is TGTGCCAGCAGCTTGGTTGAACAGCACTACACCTTC. Translating gives CASSLVEQHYTF. The V call is TRBV5-4, the J call TRBJ1-2; D ambiguous. The CDR3 sequence is 12 residues long. In germline, CDR1 is SGHNT, CDR2 YYREEE (reference sequence). V was cut by 0 bases and J by 10 bases, with 10 bases left in between.

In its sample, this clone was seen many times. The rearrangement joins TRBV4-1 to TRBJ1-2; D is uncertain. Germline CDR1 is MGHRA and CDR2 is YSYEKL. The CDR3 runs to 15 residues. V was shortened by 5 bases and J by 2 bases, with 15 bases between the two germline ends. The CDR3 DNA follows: TGCGCCAGCAGCTCAGGTCATAGGCAGAACTATGGCTACACCTTC. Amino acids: CASSSGHRQNYGYTF.

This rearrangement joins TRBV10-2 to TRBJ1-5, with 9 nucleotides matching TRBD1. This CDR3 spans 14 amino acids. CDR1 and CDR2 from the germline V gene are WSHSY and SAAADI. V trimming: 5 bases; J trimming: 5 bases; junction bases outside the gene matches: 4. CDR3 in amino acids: CASSRGQGDQPQHF. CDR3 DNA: TGCGCCAGCAGTAGGGGACAGGGAGATCAGCCCCAGCATTTT.

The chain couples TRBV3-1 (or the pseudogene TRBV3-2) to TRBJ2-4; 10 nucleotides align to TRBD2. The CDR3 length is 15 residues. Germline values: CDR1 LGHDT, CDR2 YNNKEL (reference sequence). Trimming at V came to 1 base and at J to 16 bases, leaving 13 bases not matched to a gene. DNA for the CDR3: TGTGCCAGCAGCCAAGGAGTAGCGGGGGGTCCGTGGACCTACTTC. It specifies CASSQGVAGGPWTYF.